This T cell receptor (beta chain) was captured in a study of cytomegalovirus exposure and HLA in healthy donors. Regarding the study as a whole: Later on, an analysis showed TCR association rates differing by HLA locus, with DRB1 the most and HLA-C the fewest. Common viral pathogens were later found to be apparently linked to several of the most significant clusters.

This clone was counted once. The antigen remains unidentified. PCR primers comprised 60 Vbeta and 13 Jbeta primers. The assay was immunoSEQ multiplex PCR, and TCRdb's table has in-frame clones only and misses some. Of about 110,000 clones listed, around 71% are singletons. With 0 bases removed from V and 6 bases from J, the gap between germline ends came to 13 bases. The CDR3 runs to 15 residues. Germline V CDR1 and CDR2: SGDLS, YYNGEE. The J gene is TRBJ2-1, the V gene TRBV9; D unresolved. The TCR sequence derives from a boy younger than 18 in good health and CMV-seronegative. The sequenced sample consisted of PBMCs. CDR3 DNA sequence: TGTGCCAGCAGCGTAGCTGGCCTACGCGGCAATGAGCAGTTCTTC. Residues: CASSVAGLRGNEQFF.